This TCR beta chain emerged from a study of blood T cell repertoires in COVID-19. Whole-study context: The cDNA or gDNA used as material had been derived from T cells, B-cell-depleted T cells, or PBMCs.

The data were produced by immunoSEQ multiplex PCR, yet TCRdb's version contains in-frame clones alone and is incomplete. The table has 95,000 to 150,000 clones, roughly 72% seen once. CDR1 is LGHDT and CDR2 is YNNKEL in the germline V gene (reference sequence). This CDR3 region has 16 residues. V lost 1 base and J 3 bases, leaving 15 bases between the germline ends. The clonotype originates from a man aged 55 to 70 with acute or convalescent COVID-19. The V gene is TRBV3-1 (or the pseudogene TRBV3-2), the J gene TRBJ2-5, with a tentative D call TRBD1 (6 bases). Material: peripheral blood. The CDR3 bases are TGTGCCAGCAGCCAAGTCGCTCAGGGGTCTAAAGAGACCCAGTACTTC. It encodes CASSQVAQGSKETQYF.